A selection of T cell receptor beta chains follows, all from one sample in a study of low-dose radiotherapy and immunotherapy resistance in tumors. TCRdb used MiXCR to reprocess the reads, holding one entry per CDR3 protein. The sample has roughly 95,000 distinct CDR3 sequences, under 25% seen once. Sequencing was performed on PBMCs, taken after low-dose radiotherapy plus immunotherapy. The receptors shown here come from a female donor with ovarian cancer. The conserved cysteine and the conserved F or W are not part of the CDR3 here. A D gene is named only where the DNA matches it firmly.

>TRBV6-2/TRBV6-3|NA|TRBJ1-5
ASSYVADNQPQH
>TRBV7-9|TRBD2|TRBJ2-2
ASSPGLAAESLTGELF
>TRBV11-2|TRBD2|TRBJ2-1
ASSRPVGLAGYNEQF
>TRBV20-1|NA|TRBJ1-1
SALRATEAF
>TRBV28|NA|TRBJ1-4
ASSSLEITNEKLF
>TRBV4-1|NA|TRBJ2-1
ASSQDPPGLNEQF
>TRBV3-1|TRBD1|TRBJ2-5
ASSQMKGGAETQY
>TRBV20-1|NA|TRBJ2-5
SVEGGEGGQTQY
>TRBV28|NA|TRBJ2-7
AVRQDSYEQY
>TRBV27|NA|TRBJ2-2
ASSLTGARTGELF
>TRBV5-1|NA|TRBJ2-4
ASSGGLRAKNIQY
>TRBV7-2|NA|TRBJ2-3
ASSLDWESTDTQY
>TRBV2|NA|TRBJ1-1
ASSPTTGAEAF
>TRBV7-8|NA|TRBJ1-3
ASSLGQARISGNTIY
>TRBV5-4|TRBD2|TRBJ2-2
ASSWRSGSGTGELF
>TRBV7-9|NA|TRBJ2-3
ASSLAAGQDTQY
>TRBV13|TRBD1|TRBJ2-7
ASSRPLRDSSYEQY
>TRBV28|NA|TRBJ1-1
ASTKSRGSGSTEAF
>TRBV29-1|NA|TRBJ1-2
SAKASVLGYT
>TRBV12-3/TRBV12-4|NA|TRBJ2-7
ASSPAGAYEQY
>TRBV19|NA|TRBJ2-7
ASSPLRGAYEQY
>TRBV23-1|NA|TRBJ2-7
ASSQSALDEQY
>TRBV30|TRBD1|TRBJ1-2
AWSVPYRGLDGYT
>TRBV7-9|NA|TRBJ2-5
ASSLPRGQQETQY
>TRBV19|TRBD2|TRBJ2-2
ASSGRAVSGELF
>TRBV5-1|NA|TRBJ2-5
ASSLYQETQY
>TRBV7-2|NA|TRBJ2-7
ASSLEGHPGIASYEQY
>TRBV30|NA|TRBJ2-7
AWVLKGTYEQY
>TRBV20-1|NA|TRBJ1-1
SATDNTEAF
>TRBV28|NA|TRBJ1-6
ASSGLFYNSPLH